The 28 T cell receptor beta chains below come from one sample, sequenced in a study of blood T cells in healthy people across ages. Alongside a J-beta primer mix, a sample-barcoded 5' primer served in a second PCR lasting about 7 to 12 cycles. TCRdb reanalysed the 5' RACE reads using MiXCR and keeps one entry per CDR3 protein. This repertoire shows under 1,000,000 distinct CDR3 sequences, 35% to 40% found once; its top ten account for under 15%. The sequencing sample was made of blood. The receptors were gathered from a man aged 18 to 30 in good health.

Only a few counts were recorded for this clonotype. J is TRBJ2-7 and V is TRBV7-2; D tentatively reads TRBD1 or TRBD2 (5 bases each). This CDR3 comprises 12 residues. V dropped 3 bases and J dropped 6 bases, with 9 bases sitting between them. CDR1 SGHTA and CDR2 FQGNSA come from the germline V gene. The CDR3 loop is CASSFPGTEQYF. The CDR3 DNA reads TGTGCCAGCAGCTTTCCAGGGACCGAGCAGTACTTC.

The chain joins TRBV29-1 to TRBJ1-2; D might be TRBD1 (6 bases). The CDR3 contains 14 residues. V dropped 0 bases and J dropped 5 bases, with 13 bases sitting between them. CDR1 is SQVTM, CDR2 ANQGSEA, per germline. Here the CDR3 reads CSVEDRRQEYGYTF. The CDR3, as DNA: TGCAGCGTTGAAGATCGTCGACAGGAGTATGGCTACACCTTC.

The rearrangement joins TRBV11-2 to TRBJ2-7; D is undetermined. V lost 5 bases and J lost 5, with 13 bases in between. Germline V lookup: CDR1 SGHAT, CDR2 FQNNGV. This CDR3 region has 13 residues. The CDR3 loop is CASSPSPVDEQYF. CDR3 DNA sequence: TGTGCCAGCAGCCCCTCGCCGGTAGACGAGCAGTACTTC.

The V gene is TRBV5-1, the J gene TRBJ1-2, with TRBD1 identical over 9 bases. V lost 1 base and J lost 7; bases outside the gene matches: 5. Germline V gene data show CDR1 as SGHRS and CDR2 as YFSETQ. This CDR3 has 14 residues. For the CDR3, the DNA is TGCGCCAGCAGCTTGACAGGGGGCGCGGGTGGCTACACCTTC. Protein: CASSLTGGAGGYTF. Complete variable domain (other parts from reference TRBV5-1 and TRBJ1-2): KAGVTQTPRYLIKTRGQQVTLSCSPISGHRSVSWYQQTPGQGLQFLFEYFSETQRNKGNFPGRFSGRQFSNSRSEMNVSTLELGDSALYLCASSLTGGAGGYTFGSGTRLTVV.

V is TRBV7-2 and J is TRBJ2-1; D is ambiguous. The CDR3 is made up of 15 amino acids. CDR1 and CDR2 (germline): SGHTA, FQGNSA. Trimming took off 2 bases at V and 5 bases at J, with 13 bases between the two ends. The CDR3 DNA reads as TGTGCCAGCAGCTTAATAGCCCTAGACAACAATGAGCAGTTCTTC. It specifies CASSLIALDNNEQFF.

This clonotype was detected many times. The chain carries TRBV6-1 and TRBJ2-1; D is tentatively TRBD1 or TRBD2 (5 bases each). Germline assignment: CDR1 MNHNS and CDR2 SASEGT. V was clipped by 7 bases and J by 3 bases, with 28 bases between them. There are 19 residues in the CDR3. Written as DNA, the CDR3 is TGTGCCAGCACCCCCAGGGTAACGGGATATCTGGTGGGCTACAATGAGCAGTTCTTC. It is translated as CASTPRVTGYLVGYNEQFF.

The V call is TRBV20-1, the J call TRBJ1-1; D is possibly TRBD1 (5 bases). This CDR3 region has 14 residues. V was pared by 0 bases and J by 5 bases, with 13 bases between. Germline CDR1 and CDR2: DFQATT and SNEGSKA (reference sequence). The CDR3 DNA follows: TGCAGTGCTAGAGATCCAGGGCTGGGGACTGAAGCTTTCTTT. It is translated as CSARDPGLGTEAFF.

V gene TRBV28 combines with J gene TRBJ2-3; maybe TRBD1 (5 bases). Germline V lookup: CDR1 MDHEN, CDR2 SYDVKM. There are 14 residues in the CDR3. The germline V and J ends were trimmed by 5 bases and 4 bases, with 13 bases remaining between them. Written as DNA, the CDR3 is TGTGCCAGCAGTGGCCCGGACAAGCCAGATACGCAGTATTTT. Translating gives CASSGPDKPDTQYF.

To note about this clonotype: This may be a read error, as it is one base from a much larger clone. The V and J genes are TRBV28 and TRBJ2-1, with D uncertain. The length of the CDR3 is 14 residues. V was cut by 6 bases and J by 10 bases, with 19 bases left in between. Germline assignment: CDR1 MDHEN and CDR2 SYDVKM. For the CDR3, the DNA is TGTGCCAGCAGCATCGGGTCCTCCTTATACGAGCAGTTCTTC. Encoded protein: CASSIGSSLYEQFF.

At least ten counts were recorded for this clonotype. J is TRBJ2-1 and V is TRBV20-1, with D possibly matching TRBD1 (6 bases). Germline CDR1 DFQATT, CDR2 SNEGSKA (reference sequence). The CDR3 totals 14 residues. V lost 7 bases, J lost 0 bases, and 13 bases lay in between. The CDR3 DNA follows: TGCAGTGGTAGGCAGGACAGCTCCTACAATGAGCAGTTCTTC. Its protein product is CSGRQDSSYNEQFF.

This clonotype was detected a few times. The chain couples TRBV3-1 to TRBJ1-1, with D unclear. The CDR3 contains 14 residues. Trimming removed 0 bases from V and 7 bases from J, with 12 bases in between. Germline loops: CDR1 LGHDT, CDR2 YNNKEL (reference sequence). Here the CDR3 DNA reads TGTGCCAGCAGCCAAGATGGGGATAGTGATGAAGCTTTCTTT. Its translation is CASSQDGDSDEAFF.

The J gene is TRBJ2-3, the V gene TRBV6-5, with TRBD2 identical over 8 bases. The CDR3 is 15 amino acids. Unmatched junction bases numbered 5, after V lost 5 bases and J lost 1 base. Germline V gene sequence: CDR1 MNHEY, CDR2 SVGAGI. This CDR3 is CASSAGGGGTDTQYF. CDR3 DNA sequence: TGTGCCAGCAGTGCCGGGGGGGGGGGCACAGATACGCAGTATTTT.

On this clonotype itself: This could be a read error, since a much larger clone is one nucleotide away. The chain employs TRBV12-3 or TRBV12-4 and TRBJ2-5; TRBD1 is a possible D gene (5 bases). The CDR3 runs to 13 residues. The CDR3 loop is CASTLTDKETLYF. The CDR3 nucleotides read TGTGCCAGCACCTTGACAGATAAAGAGACCCTGTACTTC.

This clonotype has a single count. The chain carries TRBV25-1 and TRBJ1-1; D not certain. CDR1 is MGHDK and CDR2 is SYGVNS in the germline V gene. CDR3 length: 12 residues. Trimming pared 7 bases from V and 1 base from J, leaving 7 bases between. In DNA, the CDR3 is TGTGCCAGCAAATTTCAGAACACTGAAGCTTTCTTT. Encoded protein: CASKFQNTEAFF.

The chain combines TRBV27 with TRBJ1-5, with 7 bases that match TRBD1. Germline CDR1 is MNHEY and CDR2 is SMNVEV (reference sequence). The V segment lost 5 bases and the J segment 6 bases; nucleotides outside the gene matches: 4. This CDR3 region has 13 residues. In DNA form, the CDR3 reads TGTGCCAGCAGTCGGCCAGGGGGTCAGCCCCAGCATTTT. The encoded protein is CASSRPGGQPQHF.

The V gene is TRBV28, the J gene TRBJ2-7; the D gene is possibly TRBD1 (6 bases). Germline assignment: CDR1 MDHEN and CDR2 SYDVKM. V dropped 5 bases and J dropped 3 bases, with 14 bases sitting between them. The CDR3 contains 14 residues. The CDR3 sequence is CASSRRGSGYEQYF. The CDR3 DNA reads TGTGCCAGCAGTCGCAGGGGATCGGGCTACGAGCAGTACTTC.

V gene TRBV7-9 combines with J gene TRBJ2-3, with unresolved D. With 6 bases removed from V and 0 bases from J, the gap between germline ends came to 10 bases. This CDR3 has 14 amino acids. Germline values: CDR1 SEHNR, CDR2 FQNEAQ (reference sequence). This CDR3 reads CASRHSSSTDTQYF. The CDR3 DNA reads as TGTGCCAGCAGACACTCATCTAGCACAGATACGCAGTATTTT.

This clonotype was counted ten times or more. V gene TRBV7-9 combines with J gene TRBJ2-1; TRBD1 agrees at 7 bases. The CDR3 runs 14 residues. Trimming at V came to 4 bases and at J to 5 bases, leaving 5 bases not matched to a gene. The germline V gene has CDR1 SEHNR and CDR2 FQNEAQ (reference sequence). CDR3 in DNA: TGTGCCAGCAGCTCAGGGACAGTACACAATGAGCAGTTCTTC. Its translation: CASSSGTVHNEQFF.

This clonotype was counted between two and nine times. V usage is TRBV12-3 or TRBV12-4 and J usage is TRBJ1-6; no definite D call. This CDR3 contains 19 residues. Deletions cut 5 bases from V and 0 bases from J, with 20 bases between. This CDR3 reads CASSPSSTQKSSYNSPLHF. Written as DNA, the CDR3 is TGTGCCAGCAGTCCAAGTTCCACTCAAAAGAGCTCCTATAATTCACCCCTCCACTTT.

This chain connects TRBV3-1 to TRBJ1-2, with D maybe TRBD1 (6 bases). The CDR3 runs to 11 residues. V lost 6 bases and J 8 bases, leaving 10 bases between the germline ends. Per germline, CDR1 LGHDT and CDR2 YNNKEL (reference sequence). The CDR3 coding sequence is TGTGCCAGCAGTACTGACAGGGGCTACACCTTC. Protein sequence: CASSTDRGYTF.

CDR3 residues: CASSQQAWGYGYTF. Here the CDR3 DNA reads TGTGCCAGCAGTCAACAGGCCTGGGGCTATGGCTACACCTTC. The chain recombines TRBV12-3 or TRBV12-4 with TRBJ1-2; D is perhaps TRBD1 (5 bases). The CDR3 consists of 14 residues. Trimming shortened V by 5 bases and J by 4 bases, and 14 bases separated the two germline ends.

To note about this clonotype: This may be a read error: a much more frequent sequence differs by one nucleotide. CDR3 sequence: CTSSLDRVPYNEQFF. CDR3 DNA sequence: TGTACCAGCAGCTTAGACAGGGTCCCGTACAATGAGCAGTTCTTC. The V call is TRBV11-1, the J call TRBJ2-1, with 7 bases identical to TRBD1. Per germline, CDR1 SGHAT and CDR2 FQDESV (reference sequence). The CDR3 sequence is 15 residues long.

J is TRBJ1-2 and V is TRBV27; possible D gene TRBD1, 5 bases. Per the germline V gene, CDR1 is MNHEY and CDR2 is SMNVEV (reference sequence). This CDR3 spans 18 amino acids. V lost 1 base, J lost 7 bases, and 25 bases lay in between. The CDR3 DNA reads TGTGCCAGCAGTTTATATGGGGCGGTAGCGGATTTCGAAGGTGGCTACACCTTC. As protein: CASSLYGAVADFEGGYTF.

There are many counts of this clonotype. The CDR3 region is CASGTGFDYGYTF. As DNA, the CDR3 is TGCGCCAGCGGCACAGGGTTCGACTATGGCTACACCTTC. The V gene is TRBV5-1, the J gene TRBJ1-2, with a weak D call TRBD1 (6 bases). V was trimmed by 7 bases and J by 3 bases, leaving 13 bases between them. The CDR3 consists of 13 residues. The V gene's germline CDR1 is SGHRS and CDR2 YFSETQ.

This clonotype was counted many times. The chain links TRBV6-6 to TRBJ2-7, with a weak D call TRBD2 (6 bases). This CDR3 is built from 11 residues. Germline V gives CDR1 MNHNY, CDR2 SVGAGI (reference sequence). V shed 0 bases and J shed 11 bases, with 8 bases lying between them. The CDR3 nucleotides read TGTGCCAGCAGTTACTCCGGGAGTGAGTACTTC. Encoded protein: CASSYSGSEYF.

In DNA form, the CDR3 reads TGCGCCAGCAGCCCTGAGACAGGGTATTCACCCCTCCACTTT. This encodes CASSPETGYSPLHF. The chain uses TRBV4-3 and TRBJ1-6; 7 nucleotides align to TRBD1. The V gene end was trimmed by 4 bases and the J gene end by 8 bases; junction bases not matched to a gene: 5. Germline loops: CDR1 LGHNA, CDR2 YSLEER. The CDR3 is 14 residues long.

This clonotype was seen a few times. The rearrangement joins TRBV14 to TRBJ1-1; no clear D gene. Germline V lookup: CDR1 SGHDN, CDR2 FVKESK. The CDR3 contains 13 residues. The ends were cut back, 11 bases at V and 0 bases at J, with 13 bases in the middle. The CDR3 bases are TGTGCCTCGTCACAGAACCTGAACACTGAAGCTTTCTTT. It translates to CASSQNLNTEAFF.

Concerning this clonotype itself: This may arise from a read error, as a much more abundant clone is one base away. J is TRBJ2-3 and V is TRBV7-7, with a weak D call TRBD2 (5 bases). This CDR3 is built from 15 residues. In germline, CDR1 is SSHAT, CDR2 FNYEAQ (reference sequence). The CDR3 spells CASSLGLTCTDTQYF. The CDR3 DNA reads as TGTGCTAGCAGCTTAGGACTGACTTGCACAGATACGCAGTATTTT.